Below are 2 T cell receptor beta chains sequenced from a single sample in a study of PD-1 blockade in classical Hodgkin lymphoma. As for time point: cycle 4 day 1 (C4D1), after 6 weeks of nivolumab. After autologous stem cell transplantation all patients relapsed, and prior brentuximab vedotin exposure differed between cohorts. Here immunoSEQ multiplex PCR was the method, and the copy in TCRdb shows in-frame clones only, minus some. The data hold tens of thousands of clones, with over 70% observed a single time. The sample here was peripheral blood mononuclear cells (PBMCs), taken before the fourth cycle of nivolumab. These receptors came from a human donor with classical Hodgkin lymphoma.

V gene TRBV29-1 combines with J gene TRBJ1-6; D is uncertain. V dropped 4 bases and J dropped 0 bases, with 4 bases sitting between them. CDR1 and CDR2 (germline): SQVTM, ANQGSEA. This CDR3 has 13 amino acids. Here the CDR3 reads CSVAVSYNSPLHF. CDR3 nucleotide sequence: TGCAGCGTTGCGGTCTCCTATAATTCACCCCTCCACTTT.

The chain uses TRBV9 and TRBJ2-3; 9 positions agree with TRBD2. V lost 4 bases and J lost 5; bases outside the gene matches: 11. The germline V gene encodes CDR1 SGDLS and CDR2 YYNGEE. The CDR3 is 16 amino acids. CDR3 residues: CASSMTSGGGVDTQYF. The CDR3 nucleotides read TGTGCCAGCAGCATGACTAGCGGAGGAGGGGTAGATACGCAGTATTTT.